The TCR beta chain under discussion was sequenced for a study of CD8 T cells in ankylosing spondylitis (TCRdb year 2017). For the study in its entirety: T cell receptor beta repertoires were profiled in healthy donors and ankylosing spondylitis patients so that disease-linked TCR variants could be found. The full study cohort was made up of about 24 ankylosing spondylitis patients and around 100 healthy donors. Samples of peripheral blood were taken, and for ankylosing spondylitis patients, synovial fluid was collected as well. Results the study describes overall, beyond this receptor: Some of the motif variants had been reported before in the synovial fluid and blood of reactive arthritis patients, a finding that suggests common disease-initiation mechanisms. The disease-linked clones were reported as significantly enriched in matched synovial fluid samples from ankylosing spondylitis patients. The disease-linked clones had a CD8+ phenotype and were found at relatively low frequencies in peripheral blood. Blood from ankylosing spondylitis patients appeared to be characterized by a TCR beta motif made up of about 8 highly homologous amino acid variants.

The run used an Illumina HiSeq 2500. TCR beta libraries were prepared by quantitative 5'-RACE with molecular barcodes. From the authors' description of their analysis: A new computational method, built on a probabilistic model of VDJ rearrangement, was used to identify disease-linked TCR variants. TCRdb reworked the public reads: Q25 trimming with fastp, MiXCR clone assembly, productive beta chains retained. Duplicate CDR3 protein sequences are folded into a single record with the most common DNA and genes. What appears here as the V and J calls and clone size reflects TCRdb's work, not the paper's. The sample table holds 200,000 to 250,000 distinct CDR3 sequences, of which about 17% were seen once. The ten largest clones add up to roughly 46% of the sample. This clonotype was seen more than once but under ten times. Its antigen target is currently unknown. No quality values exist for individual bases; no much larger clone is one base distant.

V drops 0 bases and J drops 6 bases, leaving 8 bases in between. Via the germline V gene (reference sequence), CDR1 is LNHNV and CDR2 YYDKDF. From cysteine to phenylalanine, the CDR3 is 13 amino acids long. Only the CDR3 region is kept as DNA, spanning 39 bases read in frame from base 1. Sequencing was done on a sample of blood, either unsorted or a sorted T cell fraction (not recorded which). The sequence joins TRBV15 to TRBJ1-1; there is no confident call for the D gene. This TCR was recovered from a male donor with ankylosing spondylitis. In nucleotides, the sequence is TGTGCCACCAGCAGAGATACGGCCTCTGAAGCTTTCTTT. Translated, this gives CATSRDTASEAFF. The CDR3, completed at both ends by the reference TRBV15 and TRBJ1-1 genes, gives the full variable domain DAMVIQNPRYQVTQFGKPVTLSCSQTLNHNVMYWYQQKSSQAPKLLFHYYDKDFNNEADTPDNFQSRRPNTSFCFLDIRSPGLGDTAMYLCATSRDTASEAFFGQGTRLTVV.